Listed here are 11 T cell receptor beta chains from one sample, sequenced in a study of metastatic and nonmetastatic thyroid tumors. Every patient underwent thyroid surgery untreated. TCRdb re-clonotyped the PCR reads through MiXCR. The data hold about 22,000 clones, with approximately 40% observed a single time. The material sequenced was blood. These receptors originate from a male donor with papillary thyroid cancer or a benign thyroid nodule (not recorded which). Some clones in this sample may be carry-over from other donors' samples.

In this sample, this clone turned up many times. The rearrangement uses TRBV30 and TRBJ2-2, with D perhaps TRBD1 (6 bases). The ends were cut back, 5 bases at V and 1 base at J, with 11 bases in the middle. The CDR3 runs to 14 residues. Germline V gene sequence: CDR1 GTSNPN, CDR2 SVGIG (reference sequence). CDR3 coding DNA: TGTGCCTGGGGGACATTGGTGAACACCGGGGAGCTGTTTTTT. Amino acids: CAWGTLVNTGELFF.

The CDR3 DNA reads as TGTGCCTGGAGAGAATCTGGGGCCAACGTCCTGACTTTC. Its protein is CAWRESGANVLTF. This rearrangement joins TRBV30 to TRBJ2-6; D ambiguous. V gave up 3 bases and J gave up 1 base, with 4 bases separating them. Germline CDR1 GTSNPN, CDR2 SVGIG (reference sequence). The CDR3 has 13 residues.

This clone was recorded at least ten times. Being one base from a much bigger clone, this may be a read error. This rearrangement joins TRBV6-1 to TRBJ2-4, with D tentatively TRBD1 (7 bases). The CDR3 totals 13 residues. Trimming stripped 6 bases from V and 8 bases from J, with 14 bases between. The germline V gene has CDR1 MNHNS and CDR2 SASEGT. DNA of the CDR3: TGTGCCAGCAGGGAGGGACAGCTAGACATTCAGTACTTC. As protein: CASREGQLDIQYF.

This clone was counted once. The J gene is TRBJ2-7, the V gene TRBV20-1; 11 nucleotides match TRBD1. The CDR3 consists of 16 residues. Germline values: CDR1 DFQATT, CDR2 SNEGSKA (reference sequence). The ends lost 6 bases at V and 3 bases at J; junction bases unmatched: 13. In DNA, the CDR3 is TGCAGTGCGACCGGGACAGGGGGGTTCGAGGGCTACGAGCAGTACTTC. This gives the protein CSATGTGGFEGYEQYF.

The chain couples TRBV7-9 to TRBJ2-7; 10 bases map to TRBD1. The CDR3 extends over 15 amino acids. Germline CDR1 reads SEHNR; CDR2 reads FQNEAQ (reference sequence). V lost 2 bases to trimming and J lost 4 bases; unmatched junction nucleotides: 5. The DNA of the CDR3 is TGTGCCAGCAGCTTACCGGGACAGGGGAAATACGAGCAGTACTTC. It is translated as CASSLPGQGKYEQYF.

The chain recombines TRBV4-1 with TRBJ2-5; D unresolved. The CDR3 contains 14 residues. V lost 0 bases to trimming and J lost 1 base, with 6 bases between them. The germline gives CDR1 MGHRA, CDR2 YSYEKL. CDR3 protein: CASSQEGSQETQYF. The CDR3 nucleotides read TGCGCCAGCAGCCAAGAGGGCAGCCAAGAGACCCAGTACTTC.

The chain links TRBV6-2 or TRBV6-3 to TRBJ2-7, with a weak D call TRBD1 (7 bases). CDR1 is MNHEY, CDR2 SVGEGT, per germline. The CDR3 consists of 16 residues. The ends were cut back, 0 bases at V and 0 bases at J, with 12 bases in the middle. The CDR3 nucleotides read TGTGCCAGCAGTTACTCGTCAGGGGGGTACTCCTACGAGCAGTACTTC. Translation: CASSYSSGGYSYEQYF.

V gene TRBV2 combines with J gene TRBJ2-1; D is unresolved. Germline CDR1 SNHLY, CDR2 FYNNEI. V was pared by 6 bases and J by 1 base, with 13 bases between. The CDR3 contains 15 residues. CDR3 protein: CASRLRDESYNEQFF. CDR3 coding DNA: TGTGCCAGCAGGTTAAGGGATGAATCCTACAATGAGCAGTTCTTC.

This clone was found many times. The chain has TRBV6-5 and TRBJ2-5, with 9 bases lining up with TRBD2. CDR3 length: 18 residues. Germline V gene data show CDR1 as MNHEY and CDR2 as SVGAGI. Trimming cost V 0 bases and J 7 bases; bases outside gene matches: 15. The DNA of the CDR3 is TGTGCCAGCAGTTACTCGATTCTCGCGGGAGGGCTCCCGGGGACCCAGTACTTC. This gives the protein CASSYSILAGGLPGTQYF.

This chain joins TRBV3-1 and TRBJ1-2; D might be TRBD1 (5 bases). CDR3 length: 15 residues. The V gene's germline CDR1 is LGHDT and CDR2 YNNKEL (reference sequence). V was pared by 0 bases and J by 2 bases, with 10 bases between. CDR3 in DNA: TGTGCCAGCAGCCAAGATCAAAACAGGAACTATGGCTACACCTTC. Encoded protein: CASSQDQNRNYGYTF.

In its sample, this clone was seen a few times. This rearrangement joins TRBV30 to TRBJ2-5; 12 nucleotides match TRBD2. Germline CDR1 GTSNPN, CDR2 SVGIG (reference sequence). Germline trimming cut 1 base from V and 7 bases from J; bases unmatched to any gene: 13. This CDR3 is built from 17 residues. The CDR3 nucleotides are TGTGCCTGGAGTGGGTGGCTAGCGGGAGGGCCGGAAGGGACCCAGTACTTC. Its translation: CAWSGWLAGGPEGTQYF.